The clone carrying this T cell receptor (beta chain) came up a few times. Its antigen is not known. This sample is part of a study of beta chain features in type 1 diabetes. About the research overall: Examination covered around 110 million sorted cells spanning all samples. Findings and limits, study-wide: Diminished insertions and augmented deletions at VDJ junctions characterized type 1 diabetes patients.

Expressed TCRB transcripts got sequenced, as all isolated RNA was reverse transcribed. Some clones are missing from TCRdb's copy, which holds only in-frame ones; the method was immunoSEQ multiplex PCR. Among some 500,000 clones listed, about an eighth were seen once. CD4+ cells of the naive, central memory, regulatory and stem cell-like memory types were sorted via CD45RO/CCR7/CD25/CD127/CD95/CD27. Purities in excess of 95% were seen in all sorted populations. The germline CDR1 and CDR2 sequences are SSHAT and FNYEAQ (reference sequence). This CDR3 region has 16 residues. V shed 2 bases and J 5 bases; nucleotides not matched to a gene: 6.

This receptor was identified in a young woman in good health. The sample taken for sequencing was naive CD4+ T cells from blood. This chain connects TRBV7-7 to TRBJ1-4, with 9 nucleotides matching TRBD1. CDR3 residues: CASSLPRTGENEKLFF. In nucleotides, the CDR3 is TGTGCCAGCAGCTTACCTCGGACAGGGGAGAATGAAAAACTGTTTTTT.